These 10 T cell receptor beta chains came from one sample sequenced in a study of T cell responses to AZD1222 COVID-19 vaccine. Generated by immunoSEQ multiplex PCR, the TCRdb table keeps only in-frame clones and is missing some. The sample contains approximately 200,000 clones, around 87% of which appear only once. This specimen was peripheral blood, taken on day 0 of MenACWY control vaccination. These receptors all come from an adult in good health.

The V and J genes are TRBV7-2 and TRBJ2-5; D is possibly TRBD1 or TRBD2 (6 bases each). The germline CDR1 and CDR2 sequences are SGHTA and FQGNSA. Trimming removed 0 bases from V and 5 bases from J, with 10 bases in between. The CDR3 loop spans 14 amino acids. The CDR3 sequence: CASSLAGGVETQYF. DNA of the CDR3: TGTGCCAGCAGCTTAGCGGGGGGCGTGGAGACCCAGTACTTC.

The gene calls are TRBV5-1 and TRBJ2-7, with D perhaps matching TRBD1 (5 bases). Trimming pared 0 bases from V and 3 bases from J, leaving 7 bases between. Germline assignment: CDR1 SGHRS and CDR2 YFSETQ. This CDR3 region has 13 residues. The CDR3 nucleotides read TGCGCCAGCAGCTTGGGACAGTACTACGAGCAGTACTTC. Translation: CASSLGQYYEQYF.

V and J are TRBV28 and TRBJ1-2; tentative D call: TRBD1 (6 bases). Between the trimmed V and J ends, which lost 6 bases and 2 bases, there was a span of 13 bases. The CDR3 sequence is 14 residues long. Germline assignment: CDR1 MDHEN and CDR2 SYDVKM. The CDR3 DNA sequence: TGTGCCAGCAGCGACAGGTTCCGAAACTATGGCTACACCTTC. It is translated as CASSDRFRNYGYTF.

The chain has TRBV9 and TRBJ2-2, with 9 bases aligning to TRBD1. V was clipped by 4 bases and J by 7 bases; unmatched bases: 8. There are 15 residues in the CDR3. The germline V gene encodes CDR1 SGDLS and CDR2 YYNGEE. CDR3 sequence: CASSPRTGEVGELFF. CDR3 nucleotide sequence: TGTGCCAGCAGCCCACGGACAGGGGAGGTCGGGGAGCTGTTTTTT.

Only one count was recorded for this clone. This sequence joins TRBV19 and TRBJ1-1, with 9 bases identical to TRBD1. The CDR3 length is 15 residues. The germline gives CDR1 LNHDA, CDR2 SQIVND (reference sequence). J was trimmed by 5 bases and V by 5 bases; bases with no gene match: 9. The DNA for the CDR3 is TGTGCCAGTAGTCTACCGGGACAGGGCCGGACTGAAGCTTTCTTT. Residues: CASSLPGQGRTEAFF. Together with reference TRBV19 and TRBJ1-1, the CDR3 gives the full variable domain: DGGITQSPKYLFRKEGQNVTLSCEQNLNHDAMYWYRQDPGQGLRLIYYSQIVNDFQKGDIAEGYSVSREKKESFPLTVTSAQKNPTAFYLCASSLPGQGRTEAFFGQGTRLTVV.

The rearrangement links TRBV28 to TRBJ1-4; the D is unclear. The CDR3 extends over 15 amino acids. Trimming took 7 bases from V and 7 from J, leaving 19 bases between them. Germline V lookup: CDR1 MDHEN, CDR2 SYDVKM. Here the CDR3 reads CASNTQTLVGEKLFF. As DNA, the CDR3 is TGTGCCAGCAATACCCAGACCTTGGTTGGTGAAAAACTGTTTTTT.

The genes are TRBV27 and TRBJ2-3; D not resolved. In germline, CDR1 is MNHEY, CDR2 SMNVEV (reference sequence). CDR3 length equals 12 residues. V lost 10 bases and J lost 1, with 9 bases in between. CDR3: CATSTGTDTQYF. CDR3 in DNA: TGTGCCACCTCCACGGGCACAGATACGCAGTATTTT.

V is TRBV3-1 (or the pseudogene TRBV3-2) and J is TRBJ1-3; possible D gene TRBD1, 6 bases. The CDR3 sequence is 14 residues long. The V gene's germline CDR1 is LGHDT and CDR2 YNNKEL (reference sequence). Trimming left V 1 base short and J 7 bases short, with 11 bases between. The CDR3 is CASSQAKGGNTIYF. The CDR3 DNA reads as TGTGCCAGCAGCCAAGCGAAAGGGGGGAACACCATATATTTT.

This chain connects TRBV2 to TRBJ2-7; TRBD1 matches at 8 bases. The CDR3 contains 20 residues. J gave up 1 base and V 3 bases, and 20 bases lay outside the gene matches. CDR1 SNHLY and CDR2 FYNNEI come from the germline V gene. For the CDR3, the DNA is TGTGCCAGCAGTGACAGGGCCAGGGGGCGACAGAGAAGTGGATCCTACGAGCAGTACTTC. Its translation: CASSDRARGRQRSGSYEQYF.

This chain joins TRBV18 and TRBJ2-2, with TRBD1 identical over 10 bases. The CDR3 contains 16 residues. With 4 bases clipped from V and 4 bases from J, the junction kept 6 bases outside the gene matches. Germline V gene lookup returns CDR1 KGHSH and CDR2 LQKENI. In DNA form, the CDR3 reads TGTGCCAGCTCACGACAGGGGGCGCTGAGCACCGGGGAGCTGTTTTTT. Translating it yields CASSRQGALSTGELFF.